Listed here is a single TCR beta chain. Germline-derived CDR1 and CDR2 are MGHRA and YSYEKL. V shed 2 bases and J 2 bases; nucleotides not matched to a gene: 9. The CDR3 sequence is 18 residues long. How the authors handled the data: Reference gene primer amplification gave nucleated cell count estimates. This table comes from immunoSEQ multiplex PCR, and its TCRdb copy is limited to in-frame clones, with some not included. D and trimming come from the DNA, and the V and J calls and clone size come from that table. The sample records about 77,000 clones, 80% being singletons. The data belong to a study of blood T cell repertoires in COVID-19. Study background: Researchers got acute and convalescent COVID-19 samples from the United States, Italy and Spain.

The chain employs TRBV4-1 and TRBJ2-1; TRBD2 matches at 10 bases. The sequence came from a woman in her sixties or seventies with acute or convalescent COVID-19. Material for sequencing was peripheral blood. The CDR3: CASSQLSSGGAPYNEQFF. As DNA, the CDR3 is TGCGCCAGCAGCCAACTTTCCAGCGGGGGGGCCCCCTACAATGAGCAGTTCTTC.